These 3 T cell receptor beta chains share one sample of origin, sequenced in a study of OX40 agonist ivuxolimab in advanced cancers. The assay was immunoSEQ multiplex PCR, and TCRdb's table has in-frame clones only and misses some. The table includes tens of thousands of clones, 70% to 90% detected once. The specimen was CD4+ or CD8+ T cells sorted from blood, collected in a trial of the OX40 agonist ivuxolimab. The receptors derive from an adult with an advanced solid tumor such as melanoma, head and neck, liver or kidney cancer.

The table lists this clone with a few counts. This chain connects TRBV6-1 to TRBJ1-4; D might be TRBD1 (6 bases). The CDR3 is 16 residues long. Per the germline V gene, CDR1 is MNHNS and CDR2 is SASEGT. Trimming shortened V by 2 bases and J by 4 bases, and 14 bases separated the two germline ends. The CDR3 DNA reads as TGTGCCAGCAGTGAATTCGGACAGCCACTTAATGAAAAACTGTTTTTT. The encoded protein is CASSEFGQPLNEKLFF.

This rearrangement joins TRBV6-1 to TRBJ2-7; 7 nucleotides match TRBD2. This CDR3 contains 15 residues. V lost 1 base and J lost 0; bases outside the gene matches: 3. Looked up from germline, CDR1 is MNHNS and CDR2 is SASEGT. CDR3 nucleotides: TGTGCCAGCAGTGAAGAAGCGGGATACTCCTACGAGCAGTACTTC. It is translated as CASSEEAGYSYEQYF.

The V and J genes are TRBV5-5 and TRBJ1-3; TRBD1 matches 7 bases. The CDR3 length is 15 residues. The germline CDR1 and CDR2 sequences are SGHKS and YYEKEE (reference sequence). The ends lost 0 bases at V and 0 bases at J; junction bases unmatched: 0. The CDR3 protein is CASSLGTGSGNTIYF. CDR3 nucleotides: TGTGCCAGCAGCTTGGGGACAGGCTCTGGAAACACCATATATTTT. Full variable domain (remainder filled in from reference TRBV5-5 and TRBJ1-3): DAGVTQSPTHLIKTRGQQVTLRCSPISGHKSVSWYQQVLGQGPQFIFQYYEKEERGRGNFPDRFSARQFPNYSSELNVNALLLGDSALYLCASSLGTGSGNTIYFGEGSWLTVV.